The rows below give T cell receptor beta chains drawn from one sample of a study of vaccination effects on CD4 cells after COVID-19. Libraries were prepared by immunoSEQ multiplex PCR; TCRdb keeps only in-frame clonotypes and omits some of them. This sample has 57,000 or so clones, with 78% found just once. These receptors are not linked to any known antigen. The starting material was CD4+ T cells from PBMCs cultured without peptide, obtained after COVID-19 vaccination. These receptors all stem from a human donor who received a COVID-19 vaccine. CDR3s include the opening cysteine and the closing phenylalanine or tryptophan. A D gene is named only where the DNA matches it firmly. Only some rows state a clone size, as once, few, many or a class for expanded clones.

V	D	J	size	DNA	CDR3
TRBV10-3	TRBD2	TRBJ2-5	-	TGTGCCATCAGTGAGTCTTTGCGGGGGGTCCAAGAGACCCAGTACTTC	CAISESLRGVQETQYF
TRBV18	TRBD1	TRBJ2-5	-	TGTGCCAGCTCACCACGGGACAGCTGGGAGACCCAGTACTTC	CASSPRDSWETQYF
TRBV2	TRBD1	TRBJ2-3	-	TGTGCCAGCAGCCCTGGACAGGGTTACCCAGATACGCAGTATTTT	CASSPGQGYPDTQYF
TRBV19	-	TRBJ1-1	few	TGTGCCAGTAGTAACAGGGTGAAAGAAGCTTTCTTT	CASSNRVKEAFF
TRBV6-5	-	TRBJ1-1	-	TGTGCCAGCAGCCTAAGGGGCACTGAAGCTTTCTTT	CASSLRGTEAFF
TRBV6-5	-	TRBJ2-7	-	TGTGCCAGCCAGACAGTCTCCTACGAGCAGTACTTC	CASQTVSYEQYF
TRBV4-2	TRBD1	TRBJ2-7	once	TGTGCCAGCAGCCAGGAAGACAGGGTGGGGACCTACGAGCAGTACTTC	CASSQEDRVGTYEQYF
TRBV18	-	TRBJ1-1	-	TGTGCCAGCTCACCACCGTCGGTTAACGCTGAAGCTTTCTTT	CASSPPSVNAEAFF
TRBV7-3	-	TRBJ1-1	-	TGTGCCAGCAGCTTAACGGCTGGGCCAGCAAGTGAAGCTTTCTTT	CASSLTAGPASEAFF
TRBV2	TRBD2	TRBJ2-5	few	TGTGCCAGCACTGCGGCGGGGGGCCGGGGGGAGACCCAGTACTTC	CASTAAGGRGETQYF
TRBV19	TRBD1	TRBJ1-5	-	TGTGCCAGTAGTATGGAGGGGGCAGCCGTTAGCAATCAGCCCCAGCATTTT	CASSMEGAAVSNQPQHF
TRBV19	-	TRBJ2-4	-	TGTGCCAGTGCAAACAGGGAGGTCGACAAAAACATTCAGTACTTC	CASANREVDKNIQYF
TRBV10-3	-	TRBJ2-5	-	TGTGCCATTAGATCAGGGGTGGCGGAGACCCAGTACTTC	CAIRSGVAETQYF
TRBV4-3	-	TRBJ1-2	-	TGCGCCAGCAGCCAAGATTCGACCTCTTGGGGGGGCTACACCTTC	CASSQDSTSWGGYTF
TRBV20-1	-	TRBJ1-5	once	TGCAGTGCTAGTGAGTCTTTTCCGGATCAGCCCCAGCATTTT	CSASESFPDQPQHF
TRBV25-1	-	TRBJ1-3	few	TGTGCCAGCAGTGAACGTGGAAACACCATATATTTT	CASSERGNTIYF
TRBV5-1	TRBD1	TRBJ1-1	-	TGCGCCAGCAGCAGGGACAGGGGGGGTAACACTGAAGCTTTCTTT	CASSRDRGGNTEAFF
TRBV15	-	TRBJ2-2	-	TGTGCCACCAGAGAACAGGGAAGGGCCGGGGAGCTGTTTTTT	CATREQGRAGELFF
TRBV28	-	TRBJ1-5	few	TGTGCCAGCAGTTTATCCCAGGGGTTGGGCTCTTCGGATCAGCCCCAGCATTTT	CASSLSQGLGSSDQPQHF
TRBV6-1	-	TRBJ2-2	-	TGTGCCAGCAGTGAAGTCGGGGAGCTGTTTTTT	CASSEVGELFF
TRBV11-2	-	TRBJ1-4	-	TGTGCCAGCAGCTTAGCAGGGCCAACTAATGAAAAACTGTTTTTT	CASSLAGPTNEKLFF
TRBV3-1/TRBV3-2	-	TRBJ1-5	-	TGTGCCAGCAGCCAGGGAGGTTATAGCAATCAGCCCCAGCATTTT	CASSQGGYSNQPQHF
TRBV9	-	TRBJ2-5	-	TGTGCCAGCAGCCTAGACTCTGGCAGAGGAGAGACCCAGTACTTC	CASSLDSGRGETQYF
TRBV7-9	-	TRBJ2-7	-	TGTGCCAGCAGCTTCGGCAGGGTAGCTTCGTCCTACGAGCAGTACTTC	CASSFGRVASSYEQYF
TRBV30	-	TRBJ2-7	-	TGTGCCTGGAGTGAACTCGGGCCTACGGGCGAGCAGTACTTC	CAWSELGPTGEQYF
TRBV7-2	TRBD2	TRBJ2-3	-	TGTGCCAGCAGCCTTAGCGGGAGGGGGTCAGATACGCAGTATTTT	CASSLSGRGSDTQYF
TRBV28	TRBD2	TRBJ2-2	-	TGTGCCAGCAGTTTATGGGGACTAGCGGCGAACACCGGGGAGCTGTTTTTT	CASSLWGLAANTGELFF
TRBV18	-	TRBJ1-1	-	TGTGCCAGCTCTTTAGGGGGGTCGAACACTGAAGCTTTCTTT	CASSLGGSNTEAFF
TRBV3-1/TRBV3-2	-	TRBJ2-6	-	TGTGCCAGCAGCCAAGAACGGGTGTCTGGGGCCAACGTCCTGACTTTC	CASSQERVSGANVLTF
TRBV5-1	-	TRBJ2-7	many	TGCGCCAGCAGCTTTGGGGGAACCTACGAGCAGTACTTC	CASSFGGTYEQYF
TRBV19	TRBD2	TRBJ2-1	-	TGTGCCAGTAGTACCCAACTAGCGGGAGGCGGGAATGAGCAGTTCTTC	CASSTQLAGGGNEQFF
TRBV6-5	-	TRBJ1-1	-	TGTGCCACCAGGAGTAATTCGAACACTGAAGCTTTCTTT	CATRSNSNTEAFF
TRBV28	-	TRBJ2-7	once	TGTGCCAGCAGTTTTCCAGCGCGCGTCTACGAGCAGTACTTC	CASSFPARVYEQYF
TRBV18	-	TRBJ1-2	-	TGTGCCAGCTCACCACCTGTCAGAGATGGCTACACCTTC	CASSPPVRDGYTF
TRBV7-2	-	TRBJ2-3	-	TGTGCCAGCAGCTTAGTGCAAGGGACAGATACGCAGTATTTT	CASSLVQGTDTQYF
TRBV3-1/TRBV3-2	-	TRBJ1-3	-	TGTGCCAGCAGCCCTTGGGACATCTCTGGAAACACCATATATTTT	CASSPWDISGNTIYF
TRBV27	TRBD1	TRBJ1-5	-	TGTGCCAGCAGTTCTGGGACAGGGGGGCCCTGGGGTCAGCCCCAGCATTTT	CASSSGTGGPWGQPQHF
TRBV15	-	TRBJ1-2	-	TGTGCCACCAGCAGGAGGGGGACTATTGGCTACACCTTC	CATSRRGTIGYTF
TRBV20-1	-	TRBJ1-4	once	TGCAGTGCTAGTGGCGGCGTTGCGGGGGTATCTGCAACTAATGAAAAACTGTTTTTT	CSASGGVAGVSATNEKLFF
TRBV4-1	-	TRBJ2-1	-	TGCGCCAGCAGCCTCTCCCTCACGTTGCAGAATGAGCAGTTCTTC	CASSLSLTLQNEQFF
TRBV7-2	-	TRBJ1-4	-	TGTGCCAGCAGCATACAGTCAGGGCCCGAAAAACTGTTTTTT	CASSIQSGPEKLFF
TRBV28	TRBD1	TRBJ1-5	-	TGTGCCAGCAAACCGGGACAGGGAAATCAGCCCCAGCATTTT	CASKPGQGNQPQHF
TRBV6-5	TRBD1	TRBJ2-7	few	TGTGCCAGCAGACGATCGGGACAGGGTACCGAGCAGTACTTC	CASRRSGQGTEQYF
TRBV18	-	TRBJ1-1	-	TGTGCCAGCTCACCACCGATGCAGGGGAACACTGAAGCTTTCTTT	CASSPPMQGNTEAFF
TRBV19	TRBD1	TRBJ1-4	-	TGTGCCAGTAGCCGAAACACAGGGGGTCGTGGTGAAAAACTGTTTTTT	CASSRNTGGRGEKLFF